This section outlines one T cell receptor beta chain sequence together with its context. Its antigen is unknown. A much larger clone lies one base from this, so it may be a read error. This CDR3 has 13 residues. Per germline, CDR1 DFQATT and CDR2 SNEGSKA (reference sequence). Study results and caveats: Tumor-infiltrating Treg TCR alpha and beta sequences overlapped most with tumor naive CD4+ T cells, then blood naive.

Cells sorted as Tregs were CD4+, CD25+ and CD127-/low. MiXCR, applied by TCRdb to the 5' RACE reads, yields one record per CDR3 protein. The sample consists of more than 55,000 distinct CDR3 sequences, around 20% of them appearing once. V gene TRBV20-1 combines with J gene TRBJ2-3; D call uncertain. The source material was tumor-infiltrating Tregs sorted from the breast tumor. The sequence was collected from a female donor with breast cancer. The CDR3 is CRANTGGTDTQYF. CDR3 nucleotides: TGCCGTGCTAACACTGGAGGCACAGATACGCAGTATTTT.